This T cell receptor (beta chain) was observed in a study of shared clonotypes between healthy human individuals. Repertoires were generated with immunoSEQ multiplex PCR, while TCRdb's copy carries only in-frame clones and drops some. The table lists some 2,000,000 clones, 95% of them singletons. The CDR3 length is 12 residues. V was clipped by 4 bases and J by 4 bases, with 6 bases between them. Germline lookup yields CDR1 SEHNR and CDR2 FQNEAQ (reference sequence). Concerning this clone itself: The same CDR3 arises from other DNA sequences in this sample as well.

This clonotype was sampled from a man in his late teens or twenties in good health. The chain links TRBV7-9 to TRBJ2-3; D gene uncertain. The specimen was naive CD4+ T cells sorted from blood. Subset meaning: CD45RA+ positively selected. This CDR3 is CASSYTPDTQYF. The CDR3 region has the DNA TGTGCCAGCAGCTACACTCCAGATACGCAGTATTTT.